The 26 T cell receptor beta chains below all came from one sample that was sequenced in a study of identical twins. One entry per CDR3 protein results from TCRdb running MiXCR on the 5' RACE reads. The sample has about 150,000 distinct CDR3 sequences, approximately 3.5% seen once. Sequenced material: memory T cells sorted from blood. The receptors shown here come from a man between 18 and 29 years old in good health.

This clonotype was seen at least ten times. The chain employs TRBV11-2 and TRBJ2-7, with 9 positions matching TRBD2. This CDR3 contains 17 residues. The trim removed 1 base at V and 3 bases at J, leaving 10 bases unmatched. CDR1 is SGHAT and CDR2 is FQNNGV in the germline V gene. The chain's CDR3 is CASSLGRLAVDLYEQYV. DNA for the CDR3: TGTGCCAGCAGCTTAGGGAGACTAGCGGTTGACCTCTACGAGCAGTACGTC.

This clonotype was recorded many times. The chain recombines TRBV6-5 with TRBJ1-5; tentatively, D is TRBD1 (6 bases). The CDR3 consists of 16 residues. Germline V gene lookup returns CDR1 MNHEY and CDR2 SVGAGI. The V and J ends lost 1 base and 6 bases respectively, with 16 bases between them. Written as DNA, the CDR3 is TGTGCCAGCAGTTACTTTGGGGGCGCCGGGGGTCAGCCCCAGCATTTT. This codes for CASSYFGGAGGQPQHF.

The sample holds many counts of this clonotype. The chain is built from TRBV5-4 and TRBJ1-5; D is uncertain. The CDR3 sequence is 14 residues long. V lost 4 bases, J lost 1 base, and 9 bases lay in between. The germline V gene has CDR1 SGHNT and CDR2 YYREEE (reference sequence). CDR3 amino acids: CASSQLESNQPQHF. The CDR3 nucleotides are TGTGCCAGCAGCCAATTGGAGAGCAATCAGCCCCAGCATTTT.

This clonotype was recorded at least ten times. The CDR3 sequence: CASSYQTPDTQYF. The CDR3 DNA is TGTGCCAGCAGTTACCAGACCCCAGATACGCAGTATTTT. The V and J genes are TRBV6-2 or TRBV6-3 and TRBJ2-3; D is unresolved. The length of the CDR3 is 13 residues. The V gene lost 2 bases and the J gene lost 4 bases, with 7 bases spanning the gap. Looked up from germline, CDR1 is MNHEY and CDR2 is SVGEGT.

There are many counts of this clonotype. The chain joins TRBV7-9 to TRBJ2-5, with 8 bases identical to TRBD2. This CDR3 is built from 15 residues. V trimming: 3 bases; J trimming: 2 bases; junction bases outside the gene matches: 5. Germline assignment: CDR1 SEHNR and CDR2 FQNEAQ (reference sequence). Here the CDR3 DNA reads TGTGCCAGCAGCTTCGAGCGGGAGAGACAAGAGACCCAGTACTTC. Residues: CASSFERERQETQYF.

This clonotype was recorded many times. The genes are TRBV6-5 and TRBJ2-3, with 9 bases lining up with TRBD2. Germline-derived CDR1 and CDR2 are MNHEY and SVGAGI. The CDR3 runs to 17 residues. V dropped 2 bases and J dropped 2; count of bases not matched to a gene: 8. CDR3 coding DNA: TGTGCCAGCAGTTACGGGACTAGCAGAAAGACCACAGATACGCAGTATTTT. This gives the protein CASSYGTSRKTTDTQYF.

The gene calls are TRBV7-2 and TRBJ2-5, with 11 bases matching TRBD1. Trimming at V came to 1 base and at J to 5 bases, leaving 6 bases not matched to a gene. Germline V CDR1 and CDR2: SGHTA, FQGNSA. This CDR3 spans 16 amino acids. The CDR3 reads CASSLVDRGQIETQYF. CDR3 in DNA: TGTGCCAGCAGCTTAGTGGACAGGGGGCAGATTGAGACCCAGTACTTC.

This clonotype was seen at least ten times. The CDR3 reads CASSRRGLAGRYEQYV. Written as DNA, the CDR3 is TGTGCCAGCAGCCGTCGGGGACTAGCGGGACGATACGAGCAGTACGTC. The rearrangement links TRBV5-6 to TRBJ2-7; TRBD2 aligns across 13 bases. The V gene end was trimmed by 4 bases and the J gene end by 4 bases; junction bases not matched to a gene: 8. This CDR3 has 16 amino acids. Per the germline V gene, CDR1 is SGHDT and CDR2 is YYEEEE.

This clonotype was seen more than once but under ten times. The conserved phenylalanine or tryptophan normally closing the CDR3 is absent here, so this likely arose from a read error. It is unclear where the CDR3 begins or ends on the DNA, so no DNA is shown, and the CDR3 is as TCRdb lists it. The chain recombines TRBV27 with TRBJ2-7; the listed D gene, TRBD1, was not tested against the DNA. CDR1 MNHEY and CDR2 SMNVEV come from the germline V gene (reference sequence). The CDR3 contains 10 residues when both ends are counted. The CDR3 region is CASSSRVGGL.

Many counts were recorded for this clonotype. The chain joins TRBV15 to TRBJ1-1; no reliable D call. There are 13 residues in the CDR3. Germline lookup yields CDR1 LNHNV and CDR2 YYDKDF (reference sequence). The V end was cut by 0 bases, the J end by 11 bases, with 13 bases between. Here the CDR3 DNA reads TGTGCCACCAGCAGAGACAGAGGGCTTGATGCTTTCTTT. Protein product: CATSRDRGLDAFF.

This clonotype was detected ten times or more. The CDR3 spells CASSSSPLSGNTIYF. For the CDR3, the DNA is TGTGCCAGCAGCTCAAGTCCCCTCTCTGGAAACACCATATATTTT. The V gene is TRBV7-2, the J gene TRBJ1-3; no firm D call. Germline V gene sequence: CDR1 SGHTA, CDR2 FQGNSA. There are 15 residues in the CDR3. Trimming stripped 4 bases from V and 0 bases from J, with 10 bases between.

Ten or more counts support this clonotype. The chain combines TRBV9 with TRBJ2-5; D ambiguous. Trimming removed 3 bases at V and 3 bases at J, with 12 bases between. CDR1 is SGDLS and CDR2 is YYNGEE in the germline V gene. The CDR3 length is 14 residues. The CDR3 loop reads CASSGTGRKETQYF. CDR3 in DNA: TGTGCCAGCAGCGGAACCGGGCGCAAAGAGACCCAGTACTTC. Based on the CDR3 plus reference TRBV9 and TRBJ2-5, the full variable domain is DSGVTQTPKHLITATGQRVTLRCSPRSGDLSVYWYQQSLDQGLQFLIQYYNGEERAKGNILERFSAQQFPDLHSELNLSSLELGDSALYFCASSGTGRKETQYFGPGTRLLVL.

This clonotype came up many times. The rearrangement links TRBV6-2 or TRBV6-3 to TRBJ1-2; the match to TRBD1 covers 7 bases. Per the germline V gene, CDR1 is MNHEY and CDR2 is SVGEGT. V was clipped by 8 bases and J by 8 bases; unmatched bases: 14. This CDR3 has 14 residues. Here the CDR3 DNA reads TGTGCCAGCTTGCGGGACAGCGGACAAAGAGGCTACACCTTC. Its translation: CASLRDSGQRGYTF.

This clonotype was found many times. V usage is TRBV6-2 or TRBV6-3 and J usage is TRBJ2-3, with D possibly being TRBD1 (6 bases). The germline CDR1 and CDR2 sequences are MNHEY and SVGEGT. The V and J ends lost 2 bases and 1 base respectively, with 10 bases between them. This CDR3 has 15 amino acids. CDR3 DNA sequence: TGTGCCAGCAGTTACAACAGGGCTCGCACAGATACGCAGTATTTT. It specifies CASSYNRARTDTQYF.

Ten or more counts support this clonotype. V and J are TRBV5-1 and TRBJ1-4; TRBD1 aligns across 8 bases. Unmatched junction bases numbered 6, after V lost 0 bases and J lost 8 bases. Germline CDR1 is SGHRS and CDR2 is YFSETQ. This CDR3 has 15 residues. The CDR3 bases are TGCGCCAGCAGCTTGGGGACAGGGAGGGGCGAAAAACTGTTTTTT. Protein: CASSLGTGRGEKLFF.

This clonotype has at least ten counts. The rearrangement links TRBV4-3 to TRBJ2-7, with D perhaps TRBD2 (5 bases). V was trimmed by 0 bases and J by 5 bases, leaving 8 bases between them. CDR1 and CDR2 from the germline V gene are LGHNA and YSLEER. This CDR3 spans 13 amino acids. The CDR3 protein is CASSQDRRNEQYF. In nucleotides, the CDR3 is TGCGCCAGCAGCCAAGATCGGAGGAACGAGCAGTACTTC.

This clonotype was detected many times. The V and J genes are TRBV7-2 and TRBJ2-3; possible D gene TRBD2, 5 bases. The CDR3 runs to 14 residues. CDR1 is SGHTA, CDR2 FQGNSA, per germline. V gave up 5 bases and J gave up 1 base, with 10 bases separating them. This CDR3 is CASSQDGGTDTQYF. CDR3 DNA sequence: TGTGCCAGCAGCCAAGACGGGGGCACAGATACGCAGTATTTT.

This clonotype was found many times. The chain couples TRBV7-2 to TRBJ1-1, with D possibly being TRBD1 (5 bases). The CDR3 runs to 13 residues. The V gene lost 5 bases and the J gene lost 4 bases, with 11 bases spanning the gap. Germline values: CDR1 SGHTA, CDR2 FQGNSA. The CDR3 protein is CASSLEGITEAFF. In DNA, the CDR3 is TGTGCCAGCAGCCTCGAGGGGATCACTGAAGCTTTCTTT.

This clonotype was picked up many times. The V call is TRBV9, the J call TRBJ2-1, with 8 bases aligning to TRBD2. The CDR3 runs 15 residues. V lost 2 bases to trimming and J lost 6 bases; unmatched junction nucleotides: 7. Germline V gives CDR1 SGDLS, CDR2 YYNGEE. CDR3 DNA: TGTGCCAGCAGCGTTTTGGGGACTAGGTCCAATGAGCAGTTCTTC. It is translated as CASSVLGTRSNEQFF.

There are many counts of this clonotype. The V and J genes are TRBV5-1 and TRBJ2-1; TRBD2 agrees at 8 bases. This CDR3 comprises 16 residues. V gave up 4 bases and J gave up 8 bases; unmatched junction bases: 14. Germline assignment: CDR1 SGHRS and CDR2 YFSETQ. CDR3 protein: CASSPPKAGDLDEQFF. CDR3 coding DNA: TGCGCCAGCAGCCCCCCTAAAGCGGGAGATCTCGATGAGCAGTTCTTC.

This clonotype was seen many times. CDR3 sequence reads: CASRKGQGNYGYTF. In DNA form, the CDR3 reads TGTGCCAGCAGAAAGGGACAGGGAAACTATGGCTACACCTTC. The genes are TRBV12-3 or TRBV12-4 and TRBJ1-2; 9 positions agree with TRBD1. The CDR3 runs to 14 residues. V trimming: 6 bases; J trimming: 2 bases; junction bases outside the gene matches: 4.

In this sample, this clonotype turned up many times. V and J are TRBV7-9 and TRBJ1-1; maybe TRBD1 (5 bases). V lost 8 bases and J lost 3, with 10 bases in between. This CDR3 has 12 residues. Germline CDR1 reads SEHNR; CDR2 reads FQNEAQ (reference sequence). This chain's CDR3 is CASLGRDTEAFF. The DNA for the CDR3 is TGTGCCAGCTTGGGGCGGGACACTGAAGCTTTCTTT.

This clonotype occurred many times. The chain combines TRBV20-1 with TRBJ2-3; D possibly uses TRBD1 or TRBD2 (5 bases each). Trimming took off 0 bases at V and 0 bases at J, with 13 bases between the two ends. The CDR3 is made up of 16 amino acids. The germline gives CDR1 DFQATT, CDR2 SNEGSKA (reference sequence). The chain's CDR3 is CSARDSTGTSTDTQYF. As DNA, the CDR3 is TGCAGTGCTAGAGATTCAACCGGGACGAGCACAGATACGCAGTATTTT.

The table lists this clonotype with many counts. This chain links TRBV30 with TRBJ2-7, with 12 bases aligning to TRBD1. The V gene end was trimmed by 4 bases and the J gene end by 5 bases; junction bases not matched to a gene: 9. This CDR3 contains 15 residues. Looked up from germline, CDR1 is GTSNPN and CDR2 is SVGIG (reference sequence). Written as DNA, the CDR3 is TGTGCCTGGACCACCCCGGGACAGGGGGCTCACGAGCAGTACTTC. Its protein product is CAWTTPGQGAHEQYF.

This clonotype appeared many times. The chain recombines TRBV7-2 with TRBJ2-5; TRBD2 matches at 7 bases. Losses at the gene ends were 5 bases for V and 3 bases for J; bases not matched to a gene: 9. This CDR3 is built from 15 residues. Germline CDR1 SGHTA, CDR2 FQGNSA. The CDR3 sequence: CASSRPSGGKETQYF. In DNA form, the CDR3 reads TGTGCCAGCAGCCGCCCTAGCGGAGGCAAAGAGACCCAGTACTTC.

This clonotype has at least ten counts. V is TRBV7-9 and J is TRBJ2-1; the D gene is possibly TRBD2 (5 bases). V lost 5 bases and J 8 bases, leaving 16 bases between the germline ends. The CDR3 sequence is 14 residues long. Germline V CDR1 and CDR2: SEHNR, FQNEAQ (reference sequence). This chain's CDR3 is CASSRVPEVYEQFF. The CDR3 region has the DNA TGTGCCAGCAGCCGCGTCCCGGAGGTGTATGAGCAGTTCTTC.